Listed below are T cell receptor beta chains from one sample, sequenced in a study of control samples from healthy donors and cancer patients. Profiled with immunoSEQ multiplex PCR; TCRdb holds only in-frame clones, not every one. The table has some 67,000 clones, over 75% seen once. Input material: PBMCs. Receptors were obtained from a woman aged 45 to 65 with head and neck cancer. CDR3s include the opening cysteine and the closing phenylalanine or tryptophan. Each record gives: clone size, V gene, J gene, D gene, CDR3 DNA, CDR3 protein. A D gene is named only where the DNA matches it firmly. Expanded clones are given a class, and other clones once, few, many or no size at all.

size: .
V: TRBV25-1
J: TRBJ2-3
D: .
DNA: TGTGCCAGCACCCCCAGGGGGGGGGCGCTGATTCTAGATACGCAGTATTTT
CDR3: CASTPRGGALILDTQYF

size: .
V: TRBV7-2
J: TRBJ1-6
D: .
DNA: TGTGCCAGCAGCTTCTCGAATTCACCCCTCCACTTT
CDR3: CASSFSNSPLHF

size: .
V: TRBV5-6
J: TRBJ1-5
D: TRBD1
DNA: TGTGCCAGCAGCGCTTACAGGGGGCCAAAGAGCAATCAGCCCCAGCATTTT
CDR3: CASSAYRGPKSNQPQHF

size: .
V: TRBV4-1
J: TRBJ2-2
D: .
DNA: TGCGCCAGCAGAGGGTCGAACACCGGGGAGCTGTTTTTT
CDR3: CASRGSNTGELFF

size: .
V: TRBV9
J: TRBJ2-3
D: .
DNA: TGTGCCAGCAGCGTGGTAGGGACTAGCACAGATACGCAGTATTTT
CDR3: CASSVVGTSTDTQYF

size: .
V: TRBV9
J: TRBJ2-7
D: TRBD2
DNA: TGTGCCAGCAGCGCCACTAGCGGGGGAGGTTCCTACGAGCAGTACTTC
CDR3: CASSATSGGGSYEQYF

size: .
V: TRBV3-1/TRBV3-2
J: TRBJ2-3
D: TRBD2
DNA: TGTGCCAGCAGCCAAATCCAGCGGGGGACAGATACGCAGTATTTT
CDR3: CASSQIQRGTDTQYF

size: .
V: TRBV28
J: TRBJ1-1
D: .
DNA: TGTGCCAGCAGACGAGGGGAGGCTTTCTTT
CDR3: CASRRGEAFF

size: .
V: TRBV5-1
J: TRBJ2-1
D: .
DNA: TGCGCCAGCAGCCCGACCGCTGGAAACAATGAGCAGTTCTTC
CDR3: CASSPTAGNNEQFF

size: .
V: TRBV5-3
J: TRBJ1-4
D: TRBD1
DNA: TGTGCCAGAAGCACACACAGGGGAGGTGTGACTAATGAAAAACTGTTTTTT
CDR3: CARSTHRGGVTNEKLFF

size: .
V: TRBV28
J: TRBJ2-3
D: TRBD2
DNA: TGTGCCAGCAGTTTAGCAGGGGCTCTAGCGGGGGCTCAGTATTTT
CDR3: CASSLAGALAGAQYF

size: .
V: TRBV3-1/TRBV3-2
J: TRBJ2-7
D: .
DNA: TGTGCCAGCAGCCAAGGTCTTTCCGGTCCCCTTATCGAGCAGTACTTC
CDR3: CASSQGLSGPLIEQYF

size: .
V: TRBV5-1
J: TRBJ1-1
D: TRBD1
DNA: TGCGCCAGCAGCGCCGGTACGACAGGGGGCGCTGTCACTGAAGCTTTCTTT
CDR3: CASSAGTTGGAVTEAFF

size: .
V: TRBV9
J: TRBJ1-4
D: TRBD1
DNA: TGTGCCAGCAGCGGACAGGGGAATGAAAAACTGTTTTTT
CDR3: CASSGQGNEKLFF

size: .
V: TRBV28
J: TRBJ1-1
D: TRBD1
DNA: TGTGCCAGCAGTCCCCCAGGGGGCTTAGGGACTGAAGCTTTCTTT
CDR3: CASSPPGGLGTEAFF

size: .
V: TRBV5-4
J: TRBJ2-7
D: .
DNA: TGTGCCAGCAGCTCCGATACGAGGAACGAGCAGTACTTC
CDR3: CASSSDTRNEQYF

size: .
V: TRBV3-1/TRBV3-2
J: TRBJ1-1
D: .
DNA: TGTGCCAGCAGCGATGGGGACTTCAACCGGGGGGAGGCTTTCTTT
CDR3: CASSDGDFNRGEAFF

size: few
V: TRBV7-3
J: TRBJ1-2
D: .
DNA: TGTGCCAGCAGCTTGCCCTTAAATCGGGGGCGCGCGGTTGGCTACACCTTC
CDR3: CASSLPLNRGRAVGYTF

size: .
V: TRBV19
J: TRBJ1-2
D: .
DNA: TGTGCCACCCAGGGTGACAGCGGGGCGGTTGGCTACACCTTC
CDR3: CATQGDSGAVGYTF

size: .
V: TRBV10-1
J: TRBJ2-5
D: .
DNA: TGCGCCAGCAGTTGGGAGACCCAGTACTTC
CDR3: CASSWETQYF

size: .
V: TRBV2
J: TRBJ1-6
D: TRBD1
DNA: TGTGCCAGCAGTGGGGGGACAGGGGACGGTTCACCCCTCCACTTT
CDR3: CASSGGTGDGSPLHF

size: once
V: TRBV28
J: TRBJ1-6
D: .
DNA: TGTGCCAGCAGTTTCCGGGACCGGAATTCACCCCTCCACTTT
CDR3: CASSFRDRNSPLHF

size: .
V: TRBV6-1
J: TRBJ1-2
D: .
DNA: TGTGCCAGCAGTGAAGCGCAGGAAAACTATGGCTACACCTTC
CDR3: CASSEAQENYGYTF

size: .
V: TRBV5-4
J: TRBJ2-1
D: .
DNA: TGTGCCAGCAGCTTGGACGGCAGTCCCTACAATGAGCAGTTCTTC
CDR3: CASSLDGSPYNEQFF

size: .
V: TRBV9
J: TRBJ2-5
D: .
DNA: TGTGCCAGCAGCGTCGGGACAAGTCAAGAGACCCAGTACTTC
CDR3: CASSVGTSQETQYF

size: .
V: TRBV6-6
J: TRBJ2-3
D: TRBD1
DNA: TGTGCCAGCAGTACCCAGGGGGCGGGCACAGATACGCAGTATTTT
CDR3: CASSTQGAGTDTQYF

size: .
V: TRBV21-1
J: TRBJ2-1
D: .
DNA: TGTGCCAGCAGCAACTCCGGCGGGGTAGGCTACAATGAGCAGTTCTTC
CDR3: CASSNSGGVGYNEQFF

size: .
V: TRBV2
J: TRBJ1-4
D: TRBD1
DNA: TGTGCCAGCAGTACACTAAGGGGGCCTAATGAAAAACTGTTTTTT
CDR3: CASSTLRGPNEKLFF